The text below deals with one TCR beta chain. The data belong to a study of blood T cell repertoires in COVID-19. Study information: T cells, B-cell-depleted T cells, or PBMCs supplied cDNA or gDNA.

In the authors' workflow: By means of reference gene primer amplification, nucleated cell counts were estimated. Assay used: immunoSEQ multiplex PCR; TCRdb lists only in-frame clones, some missing. V, J and clone size are taken as reported in that table, and D and trimming were inferred from the DNA itself. The sample includes some 140,000 clones, under 85% of them seen just once. CDR1 SGHTA and CDR2 FQGNSA come from the germline V gene. With 3 bases removed from V and 0 bases from J, the gap between germline ends came to 8 bases. The CDR3 runs to 14 residues. This receptor was identified in a man aged 60-69 years with COVID-19, enrolled during active disease. The sample comprised peripheral blood. The rearrangement uses TRBV7-2 and TRBJ1-1; D ambiguous. The CDR3 region is CASSFRRMNTEAFF. The CDR3 DNA reads TGTGCCAGCAGCTTCAGGCGAATGAACACTGAAGCTTTCTTT. Full variable domain (remainder filled in from reference TRBV7-2 and TRBJ1-1): GAGVSQSPSNKVTEKGKDVELRCDPISGHTALYWYRQSLGQGLEFLIYFQGNSAPDKSGLPSDRFSAERTGGSVSTLTIQRTQQEDSAVYLCASSFRRMNTEAFFGQGTRLTVV.